This entry describes one T cell receptor (beta chain). At one of its ends the junction is not consistent with the germline gene, which may arise from a read error. CDR3 length: 13 amino acids. Germline CDR1 reads SGHVS; CDR2 reads FNYEAQ. TCRdb passed the RACE reads through MiXCR, listing each CDR3 protein once. The sample includes some 60,000 distinct CDR3 sequences, under 15% of them seen just once. The entry originates in a study of human T cells and chemical hapten exposure. Time point described: patch test 3, about 24 weeks after DPC sensitization. Treatment of the sample: therapeutic diphenylcyclopropenone sensitization with weekly scalp DPC.

The sample was whole blood, taken in connection with sensitization to the hapten diphenylcyclopropenone (DPC). The rearrangement joins TRBV7-6 to TRBJ2-7; a possible D gene is TRBD2 (6 bases). The TCR originated in a man aged 25-40 years with alopecia areata. Some clones in this sample may be carry-over from other donors' samples. The CDR3 sequence: CVSSPRGSWEQYF. The CDR3 bases are TGTGTCAGCAGCCCACGGGGGTCATGGGAGCAGTACTTC.